Listed here are 3 T cell receptor beta chains from one sample, sequenced in a study of tumor T cells in aggressive B-cell lymphoma. Produced via immunoSEQ multiplex PCR; TCRdb's table is partial and in-frame only. The sample has several thousand clones, 91% seen once. The sequenced material came from tumor tissue. The receptors derive from an adult with diffuse large B cell lymphoma.

The CDR3 loop reads CASSDGASEDEQYF. DNA for the CDR3: TGTGCCAGCAGTGACGGGGCTAGCGAGGACGAGCAGTACTTC. V usage is TRBV6-1 and J usage is TRBJ2-7, with D perhaps matching TRBD2 (6 bases). This CDR3 is 14 amino acids long. Germline V CDR1 and CDR2: MNHNS, SASEGT. V lost 3 bases, J lost 5 bases, and 14 bases lay in between.

The rearrangement links TRBV27 to TRBJ2-5, with 7 nucleotides matching TRBD1. Germline assignment: CDR1 MNHEY and CDR2 SMNVEV (reference sequence). The V segment lost 5 bases and the J segment 4 bases; nucleotides outside the gene matches: 4. The CDR3 extends over 13 amino acids. The CDR3 DNA is TGTGCCAGCAGTACCCGGACAGGAGAGACCCAGTACTTC. This encodes CASSTRTGETQYF.

The V and J genes are TRBV14 and TRBJ2-5; 8 bases are a match to TRBD2. The J call may be faulty, since TRBJ2-7 better matches the DNA end. This CDR3 is 16 amino acids long. In germline, CDR1 is SGHDN, CDR2 FVKESK. The CDR3 spells CASSQIDSGSLYEQYF. The CDR3, as DNA: TGTGCCAGCAGCCAGATTGACAGCGGGAGCTTATACGAGCAGTACTTC.